This T cell receptor (beta chain) was captured by sequencing in a study of T cells in Graves' hyperthyroidism and ophthalmopathy. General study findings and limits: Classification by a 13 V-J model distinguished ophthalmopathy from stable hyperthyroidism.

Uncontrolled infection, other autoimmune disease, pregnancy or lactation led to exclusion. The source material, RNA transcripts, was used to amplify TCR beta CDR3 regions. The HTBI primer set drove a first-round RT-PCR of the TCR CDR3. MiXCR was run by TCRdb on the multiplex PCR reads, yielding one entry per CDR3 protein. The sample carries about 350,000 distinct CDR3 sequences, roughly an eighth recorded once. This clonotype has only a few counts. The antigen is not known. V lost 7 bases, J lost 9 bases, and 12 bases stayed unmatched. This CDR3 spans 14 amino acids. Germline CDR1 and CDR2: DFQATT and SNEGSKA (reference sequence).

The chain couples TRBV20-1 to TRBJ1-6; 7 positions match TRBD1. The sequence came from a middle-aged woman with Graves' ophthalmopathy. Sequencing was carried out using blood. CDR3 region: CSGKSFDRASPLHF. Written as DNA, the CDR3 is TGCAGTGGGAAAAGCTTCGACAGGGCTTCACCCCTCCACTTT.